The 13 T cell receptor beta chains below were found in one sample sequenced in a study of patients and donors after allogeneic stem cell transplantation. TCRdb reprocessed the RT-PCR reads with MiXCR, giving one entry per CDR3 protein. The table records 160,000 or so distinct CDR3 sequences, about 24% of them present only once. Sequenced sample: blood, either unsorted or a sorted T cell fraction (not recorded which). All receptors derive from a human donor who was either an allogeneic HSCT recipient or a stem cell or donor lymphocyte infusion donor (not recorded which). It is not recorded whose cells these are; they may come from a transplant donor.

The gene calls are TRBV27 and TRBJ1-6; TRBD1 aligns across 7 bases. The CDR3 has 18 amino acids. CDR1 is MNHEY and CDR2 is SMNVEV in the germline V gene (reference sequence). V shed 3 bases, J shed 0 bases, and the junction held 8 bases outside the gene matches. The CDR3 nucleotides are TGTGCCAGCAGTTTGCGCCCGGGACAGAGCTCCTATAATTCACCCCTCCACTTT. Translation gives CASSLRPGQSSYNSPLHF.

This clonotype was seen a handful of times. The chain joins TRBV24-1 to TRBJ2-7; D might be TRBD2 (6 bases). The CDR3 totals 16 residues. Trimming cost V 4 bases and J 1 base, with 16 bases left between them. The germline V gene encodes CDR1 KGHDR and CDR2 SFDVKD. The CDR3 DNA reads as TGTGCCACCAGTGACTCCACGCGGGACGGTTCCTACGAGCAGTACTTC. Translation: CATSDSTRDGSYEQYF.

Of note for this clonotype: A junction boundary mismatches the germline segment, possibly from a read error. The genes are TRBV5-1 and TRBJ2-1; TRBD2 agrees at 16 bases. The CDR3 has 15 amino acids. Germline CDR1 and CDR2: SGHRS and YFSETQ. CDR3 loop: CASSWGLAGGSQQFF. The CDR3 region has the DNA TGCGCCAGCAGCTGGGGACTAGCGGGAGGGTCCCAGCAATTCTTC.

There are many counts of this clonotype. CDR3 nucleotide sequence: TGTGCCATCAGAGGCGGGGGAGTCTATGAGCAGTTCTTC. It translates to CAIRGGGVYEQFF. This rearrangement joins TRBV10-3 to TRBJ2-1; TRBD2 matches 7 bases. J gave up 8 bases and V 6 bases, and 7 bases lay outside the gene matches. The CDR3 totals 13 residues. Germline V gene lookup returns CDR1 ENHRY and CDR2 SYGVKD.

This rearrangement joins TRBV7-2 to TRBJ1-3, with 9 bases identical to TRBD1. CDR3 length: 17 residues. Germline V CDR1 and CDR2: SGHTA, FQGNSA. V dropped 5 bases and J dropped 2; count of bases not matched to a gene: 10. CDR3 sequence reads: CASSPRQGGVAGNTIYF. CDR3 nucleotides: TGTGCCAGCAGCCCACGACAGGGGGGTGTAGCTGGAAACACCATATATTTT. Together with reference TRBV7-2 and TRBJ1-3, the CDR3 gives the full variable domain: GAGVSQSPSNKVTEKGKDVELRCDPISGHTALYWYRQSLGQGLEFLIYFQGNSAPDKSGLPSDRFSAERTGGSVSTLTIQRTQQEDSAVYLCASSPRQGGVAGNTIYFGEGSWLTVV.

This chain uses TRBV10-3 with TRBJ2-1; TRBD2 matches at 11 bases. Germline-derived CDR1 and CDR2 are ENHRY and SYGVKD. The CDR3 length is 15 residues. V lost 3 bases to trimming and J lost 8 bases; unmatched junction nucleotides: 6. As DNA, the CDR3 is TGTGCCATCAGTGACGCACTAGCGGGAGCCGATGAGCAGTTCTTC. Residues: CAISDALAGADEQFF.

The J gene is TRBJ2-3, the V gene TRBV11-3; 8 bases are shared with TRBD1. Germline V lookup: CDR1 SGHNT, CDR2 YENEEA. The CDR3 spans 15 residues. Trimming at V came to 4 bases and at J to 5 bases, leaving 8 bases not matched to a gene. CDR3 sequence (DNA): TGTGCCAGCAGCTCCGCGGGACAGGTAGTAGATACGCAGTATTTT. Encoded protein: CASSSAGQVVDTQYF.

This clonotype was seen a handful of times. The chain is built from TRBV7-9 and TRBJ1-1; unclear D gene. CDR3 length: 13 amino acids. Germline assignment: CDR1 SEHNR and CDR2 FQNEAQ (reference sequence). V was cut by 8 bases and J by 4 bases, with 14 bases left in between. CDR3 residues: CASSRSSSTEAFF. CDR3 bases: TGTGCCAGCTCGCGGAGTAGTTCCACTGAAGCTTTCTTT.

This sequence joins TRBV12-3 or TRBV12-4 and TRBJ1-1; D gene uncertain. V dropped 4 bases and J dropped 7 bases, with 16 bases sitting between them. This CDR3 has 14 amino acids. CDR3 sequence reads: CASSYRAANFEAFF. The DNA of the CDR3 is TGTGCCAGCAGTTACCGAGCTGCTAATTTTGAAGCTTTCTTT.

This clonotype came up a few times. The chain couples TRBV20-1 to TRBJ2-3, with D perhaps matching TRBD2 (7 bases). The CDR3 is 17 residues long. The V gene lost 6 bases and the J gene lost 2 bases, with 24 bases spanning the gap. Germline V gene data show CDR1 as DFQATT and CDR2 as SNEGSKA (reference sequence). The chain's CDR3 is CSALQNERGGYTDTQYF. Written as DNA, the CDR3 is TGCAGTGCCCTCCAAAATGAAAGGGGGGGTTACACAGATACGCAGTATTTT.

This chain links TRBV5-6 with TRBJ2-7; perhaps TRBD1 as D (6 bases). Germline CDR1 is SGHDT and CDR2 is YYEEEE. V was pared by 5 bases and J by 6 bases, with 12 bases between. This CDR3 contains 12 residues. CDR3 in amino acids: CASRAGQIEQYF. For the CDR3, the DNA is TGTGCCAGCAGGGCTGGACAGATCGAGCAGTACTTC.

This clonotype was observed a few times. The chain couples TRBV19 to TRBJ1-5; a weak D match, TRBD1 (5 bases). The CDR3 is 15 amino acids. V was clipped by 5 bases and J by 9 bases, with 20 bases between them. Germline V lookup: CDR1 LNHDA, CDR2 SQIVND (reference sequence). The chain's CDR3 is CASSYSGASGGPQHF. The CDR3 DNA reads as TGTGCCAGTAGTTACTCGGGCGCCTCTGGGGGGCCCCAGCATTTT.

This clonotype showed up just a few times. The chain uses TRBV7-2 and TRBJ2-1, with 12 bases identical to TRBD2. J lost 10 bases, V lost 5 bases, and 6 bases had no gene match. CDR1 is SGHTA and CDR2 is FQGNSA in the germline V gene. The CDR3 runs 14 residues. The CDR3 sequence is CASSRLAGVGEQFF. CDR3 in DNA: TGTGCCAGCAGCCGACTAGCGGGAGTTGGGGAGCAGTTCTTC.